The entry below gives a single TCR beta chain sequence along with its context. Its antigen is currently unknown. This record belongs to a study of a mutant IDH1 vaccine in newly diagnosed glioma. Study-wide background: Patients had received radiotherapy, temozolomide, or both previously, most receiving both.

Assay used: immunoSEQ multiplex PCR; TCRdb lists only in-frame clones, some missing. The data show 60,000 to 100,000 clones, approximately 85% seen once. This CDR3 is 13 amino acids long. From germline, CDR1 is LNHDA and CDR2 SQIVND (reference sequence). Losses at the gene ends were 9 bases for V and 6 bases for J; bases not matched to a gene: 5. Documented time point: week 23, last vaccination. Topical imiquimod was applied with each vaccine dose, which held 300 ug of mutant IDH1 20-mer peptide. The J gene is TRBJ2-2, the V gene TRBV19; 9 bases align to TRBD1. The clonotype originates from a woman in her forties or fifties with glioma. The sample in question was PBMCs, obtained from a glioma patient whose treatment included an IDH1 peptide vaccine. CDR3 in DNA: TGTGCCAGCCACAGGGGGCAGGCCGGGGAGCTGTTTTTT. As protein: CASHRGQAGELFF.